This T cell receptor beta chain was sequenced for a study of blood T cell repertoires in COVID-19. The wider study: Italy, Spain and the United States were the sources of the convalescent and acute COVID-19 samples. T cells, B-cell-depleted T cells, or PBMCs supplied cDNA or gDNA.

Per the original data handling: Amplification with reference gene primers provided the estimates of nucleated cell counts. Assay: immunoSEQ multiplex PCR; the TCRdb copy retains only in-frame clones and omits some. V, J and clone size are those of that table, while D and trimming were read from the DNA. The table lists under 30,000 clones, around nine tenths of them singletons. The junction had 13 bases not matched to a gene; V was cut back by 4 bases and J by 4 bases. CDR1 is MGHRA, CDR2 YSYEKL, per germline. This CDR3 contains 17 residues. The origin of this receptor is a man aged 50 to 59 with active COVID-19. J is TRBJ2-1 and V is TRBV4-1, with 7 bases identical to TRBD2. Sequencing input: peripheral blood. The CDR3 protein is CASSPPGGWGYYNEQFF. CDR3 DNA: TGCGCCAGCAGCCCCCCGGGGGGATGGGGTTATTACAATGAGCAGTTCTTC.